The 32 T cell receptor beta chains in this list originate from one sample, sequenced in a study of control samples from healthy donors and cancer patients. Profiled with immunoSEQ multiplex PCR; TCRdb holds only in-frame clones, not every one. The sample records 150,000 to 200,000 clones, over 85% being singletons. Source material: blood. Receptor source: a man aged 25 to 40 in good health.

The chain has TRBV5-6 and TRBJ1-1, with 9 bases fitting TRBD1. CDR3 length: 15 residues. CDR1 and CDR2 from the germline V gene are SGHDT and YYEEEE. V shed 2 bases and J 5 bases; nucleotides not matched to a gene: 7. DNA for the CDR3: TGTGCCAGCAGCTTAGGGTACAGGGGGCTTACTGAAGCTTTCTTT. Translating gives CASSLGYRGLTEAFF.

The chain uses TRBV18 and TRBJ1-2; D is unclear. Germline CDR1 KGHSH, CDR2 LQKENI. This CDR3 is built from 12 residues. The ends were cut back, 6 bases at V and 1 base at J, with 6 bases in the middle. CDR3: CASSSNNYGYTF. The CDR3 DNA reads TGTGCCAGCTCGAGCAATAACTATGGCTACACCTTC.

The CDR3 DNA reads as TGCGCCAGCAAGACAGGGAGGGCTTCGTCGGACACTGAAGCTTTCTTT. As protein: CASKTGRASSDTEAFF. The chain couples TRBV5-1 to TRBJ1-1, with 7 nucleotides matching TRBD1. The junction had 14 bases not matched to a gene; V was cut back by 6 bases and J by 3 bases. CDR1 is SGHRS, CDR2 YFSETQ, per germline. CDR3 size: 16 residues.

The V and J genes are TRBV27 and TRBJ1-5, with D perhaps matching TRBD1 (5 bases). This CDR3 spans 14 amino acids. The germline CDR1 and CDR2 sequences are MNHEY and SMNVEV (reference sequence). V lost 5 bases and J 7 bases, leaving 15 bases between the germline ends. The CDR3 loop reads CASSPEGPGQPQHF. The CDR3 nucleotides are TGTGCCAGCAGTCCCGAGGGGCCCGGACAGCCCCAGCATTTT.

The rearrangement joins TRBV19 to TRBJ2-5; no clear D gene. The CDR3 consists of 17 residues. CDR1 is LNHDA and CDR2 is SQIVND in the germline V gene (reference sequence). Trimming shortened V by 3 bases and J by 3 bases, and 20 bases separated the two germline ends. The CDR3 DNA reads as TGTGCCAGTAGTATCAACCTTTTCAGGCAATCCGAAGAGACCCAGTACTTC. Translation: CASSINLFRQSEETQYF.

The CDR3 sequence: CASSEGMGPLHF. As DNA, the CDR3 is TGTGCCAGCAGCGAGGGGATGGGGCCCCTCCACTTT. The chain combines TRBV9 with TRBJ1-6; maybe TRBD1 (5 bases). The germline gives CDR1 SGDLS, CDR2 YYNGEE. The CDR3 is 12 amino acids. Deletions cut 3 bases from V and 13 bases from J, with 11 bases between. Complete variable domain (other parts from reference TRBV9 and TRBJ1-6): DSGVTQTPKHLITATGQRVTLRCSPRSGDLSVYWYQQSLDQGLQFLIQYYNGEERAKGNILERFSAQQFPDLHSELNLSSLELGDSALYFCASSEGMGPLHFGNGTRLTVT.

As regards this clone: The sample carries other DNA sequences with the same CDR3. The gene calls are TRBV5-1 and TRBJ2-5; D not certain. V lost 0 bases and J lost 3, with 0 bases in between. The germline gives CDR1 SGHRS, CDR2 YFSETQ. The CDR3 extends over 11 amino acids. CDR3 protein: CASSLEETQYF. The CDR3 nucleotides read TGCGCCAGCAGCTTGGAAGAGACCCAGTACTTC.

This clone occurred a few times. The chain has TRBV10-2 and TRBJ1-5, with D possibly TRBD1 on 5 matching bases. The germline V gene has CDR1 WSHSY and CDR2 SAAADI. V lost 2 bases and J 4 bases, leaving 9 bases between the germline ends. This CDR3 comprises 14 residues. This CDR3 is CASSEAPGNQPQHF. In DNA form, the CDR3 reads TGCGCCAGCAGTGAGGCGCCAGGGAATCAGCCCCAGCATTTT.

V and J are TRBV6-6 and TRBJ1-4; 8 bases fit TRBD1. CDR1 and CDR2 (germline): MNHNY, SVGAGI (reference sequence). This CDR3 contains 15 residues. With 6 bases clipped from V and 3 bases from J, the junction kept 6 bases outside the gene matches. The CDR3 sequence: CASSPQGASNEKLFF. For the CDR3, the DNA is TGTGCCAGCAGCCCTCAGGGGGCCTCTAATGAAAAACTGTTTTTT.

CDR3 residues: CSVLTGIFAEAFF. The DNA for the CDR3 is TGCAGCGTCTTGACGGGGATATTCGCTGAAGCTTTCTTT. V gene TRBV29-1 combines with J gene TRBJ1-1; D is ambiguous. This CDR3 is built from 13 residues. Trimming left V 6 bases short and J 6 bases short, with 17 bases between. CDR1 is SQVTM and CDR2 is ANQGSEA in the germline V gene.

CDR3 protein: CASRKGLTYNEQFF. CDR3 bases: TGTGCCAGCAGGAAGGGGTTAACCTACAATGAGCAGTTCTTC. This sequence joins TRBV7-6 and TRBJ2-1, with a tentative D call TRBD1 (5 bases). This CDR3 spans 14 amino acids. Deletions cut 6 bases from V and 2 bases from J, with 11 bases between. CDR1 and CDR2 from the germline V gene are SGHVS and FNYEAQ.

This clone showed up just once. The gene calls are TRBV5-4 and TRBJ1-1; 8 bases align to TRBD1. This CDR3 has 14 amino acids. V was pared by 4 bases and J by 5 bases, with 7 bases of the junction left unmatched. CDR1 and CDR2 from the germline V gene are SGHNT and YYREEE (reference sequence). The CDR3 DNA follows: TGTGCCAGCAGCCTTGGACAGGGACGGACTGAAGCTTTCTTT. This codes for CASSLGQGRTEAFF. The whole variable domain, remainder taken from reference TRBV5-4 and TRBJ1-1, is ETGVTQSPTHLIKTRGQQVTLRCSSQSGHNTVSWYQQALGQGPQFIFQYYREEENGRGNFPPRFSGLQFPNYSSELNVNALELDDSALYLCASSLGQGRTEAFFGQGTRLTVV.

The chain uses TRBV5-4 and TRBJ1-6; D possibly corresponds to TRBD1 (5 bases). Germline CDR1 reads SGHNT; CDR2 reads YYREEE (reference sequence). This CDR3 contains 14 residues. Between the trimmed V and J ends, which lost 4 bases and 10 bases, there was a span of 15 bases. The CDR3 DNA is TGTGCCAGCAGCCCCGGCGGGGGAGACTCACCCCTCCACTTT. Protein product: CASSPGGGDSPLHF. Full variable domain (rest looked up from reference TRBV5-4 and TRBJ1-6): ETGVTQSPTHLIKTRGQQVTLRCSSQSGHNTVSWYQQALGQGPQFIFQYYREEENGRGNFPPRFSGLQFPNYSSELNVNALELDDSALYLCASSPGGGDSPLHFGNGTRLTVT.

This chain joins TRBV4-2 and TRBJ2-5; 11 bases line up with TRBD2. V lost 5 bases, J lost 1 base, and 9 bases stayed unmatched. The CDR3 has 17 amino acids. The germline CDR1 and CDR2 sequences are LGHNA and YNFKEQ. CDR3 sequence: CASSYGTGTSGQETQYF. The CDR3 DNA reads TGTGCCAGCAGCTACGGAACTGGGACTAGCGGCCAAGAGACCCAGTACTTC.

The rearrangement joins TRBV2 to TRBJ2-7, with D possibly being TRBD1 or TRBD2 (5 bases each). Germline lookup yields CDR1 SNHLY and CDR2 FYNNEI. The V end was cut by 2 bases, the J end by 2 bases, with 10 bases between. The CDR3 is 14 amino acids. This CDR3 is CASSEMRGAYEQYF. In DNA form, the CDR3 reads TGTGCCAGCAGTGAAATGAGAGGGGCCTACGAGCAGTACTTC.

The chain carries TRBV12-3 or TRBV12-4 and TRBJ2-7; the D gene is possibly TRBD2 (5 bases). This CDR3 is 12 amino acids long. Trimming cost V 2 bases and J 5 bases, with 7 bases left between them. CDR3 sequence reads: CASSLTGDEQYF. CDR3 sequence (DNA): TGTGCCAGCAGTTTAACCGGGGACGAGCAGTACTTC.

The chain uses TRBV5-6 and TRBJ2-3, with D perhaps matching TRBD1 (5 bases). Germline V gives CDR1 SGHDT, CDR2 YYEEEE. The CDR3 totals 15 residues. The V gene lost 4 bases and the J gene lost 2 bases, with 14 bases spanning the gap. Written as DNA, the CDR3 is TGTGCCAGCAGCCCAACCCTGGGGCACACAGATACGCAGTATTTT. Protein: CASSPTLGHTDTQYF.

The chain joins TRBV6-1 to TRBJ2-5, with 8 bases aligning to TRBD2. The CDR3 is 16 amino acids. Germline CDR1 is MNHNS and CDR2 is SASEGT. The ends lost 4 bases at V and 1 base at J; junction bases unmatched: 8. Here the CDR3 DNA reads TGTGCCAGCAGTGGAGTAGCGGGGAGGGTCCAAGAGACCCAGTACTTC. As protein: CASSGVAGRVQETQYF.

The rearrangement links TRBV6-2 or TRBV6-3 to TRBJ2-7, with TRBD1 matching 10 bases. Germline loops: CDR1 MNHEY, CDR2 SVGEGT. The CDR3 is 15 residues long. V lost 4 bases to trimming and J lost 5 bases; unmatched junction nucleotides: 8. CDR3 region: CASSSSGTGVHEQYF. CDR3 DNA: TGTGCCAGCAGTTCTTCCGGGACAGGGGTCCACGAGCAGTACTTC.

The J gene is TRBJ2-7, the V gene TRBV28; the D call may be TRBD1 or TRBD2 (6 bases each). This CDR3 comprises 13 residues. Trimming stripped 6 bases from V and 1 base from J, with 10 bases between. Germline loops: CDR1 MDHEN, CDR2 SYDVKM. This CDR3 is CASRRDNSYEQYF. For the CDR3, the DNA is TGTGCCAGCAGGCGGGACAATTCCTACGAGCAGTACTTC.

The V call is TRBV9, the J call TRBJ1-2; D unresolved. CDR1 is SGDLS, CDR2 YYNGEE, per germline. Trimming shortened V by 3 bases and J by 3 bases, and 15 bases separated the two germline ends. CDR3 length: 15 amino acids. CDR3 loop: CASSANPGNHYGYTF. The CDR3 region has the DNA TGTGCCAGCAGCGCCAACCCAGGAAATCACTATGGCTACACCTTC.

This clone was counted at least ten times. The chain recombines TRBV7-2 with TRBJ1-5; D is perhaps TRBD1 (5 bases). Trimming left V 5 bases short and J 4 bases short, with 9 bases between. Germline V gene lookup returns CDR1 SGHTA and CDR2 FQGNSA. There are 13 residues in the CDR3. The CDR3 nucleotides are TGTGCCAGCAGCCCCGACAGAAATCAGCCCCAGCATTTT. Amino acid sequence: CASSPDRNQPQHF.

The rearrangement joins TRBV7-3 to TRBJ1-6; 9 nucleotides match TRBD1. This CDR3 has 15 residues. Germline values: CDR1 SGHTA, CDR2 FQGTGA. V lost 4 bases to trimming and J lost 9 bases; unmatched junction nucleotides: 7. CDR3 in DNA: TGTGCCAGCAGCTATTCACAGGGGGCAGGTTCACCCCTCCACTTT. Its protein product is CASSYSQGAGSPLHF.

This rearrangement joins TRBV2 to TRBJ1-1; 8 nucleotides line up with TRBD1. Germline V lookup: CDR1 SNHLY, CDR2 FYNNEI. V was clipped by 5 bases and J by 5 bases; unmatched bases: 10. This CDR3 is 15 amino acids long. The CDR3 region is CASSRGQGRGTEAFF. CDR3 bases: TGTGCCAGCAGTAGAGGACAGGGCCGAGGGACTGAAGCTTTCTTT.

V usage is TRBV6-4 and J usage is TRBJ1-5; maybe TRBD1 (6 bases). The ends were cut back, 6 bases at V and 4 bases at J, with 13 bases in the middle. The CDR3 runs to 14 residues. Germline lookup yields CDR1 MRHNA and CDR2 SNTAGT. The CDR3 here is CASRAPGANQPQHF. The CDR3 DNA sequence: TGTGCCAGCAGAGCACCAGGGGCTAATCAGCCCCAGCATTTT.

CDR3 sequence (DNA): TGTGCCAGCAGTGACACAGGGAAGGGCGTGCGAGGAAACACCATATATTTT. Its protein is CASSDTGKGVRGNTIYF. This rearrangement joins TRBV2 to TRBJ1-3; D is possibly TRBD1 (6 bases). Germline values: CDR1 SNHLY, CDR2 FYNNEI. V gave up 3 bases and J gave up 4 bases, with 19 bases separating them. The CDR3 spans 17 residues.

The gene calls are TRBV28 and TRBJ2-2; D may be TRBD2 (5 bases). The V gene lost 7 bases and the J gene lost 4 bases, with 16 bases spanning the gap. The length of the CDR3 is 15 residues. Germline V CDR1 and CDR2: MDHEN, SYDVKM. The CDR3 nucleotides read TGTGCCAGCACCCCGGGCGGGCGGACCACCGGGGAGCTGTTTTTT. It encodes CASTPGGRTTGELFF.

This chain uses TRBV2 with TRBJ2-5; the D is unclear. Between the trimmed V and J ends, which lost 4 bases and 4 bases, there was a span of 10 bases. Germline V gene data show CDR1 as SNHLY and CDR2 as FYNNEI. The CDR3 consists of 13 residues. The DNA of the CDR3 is TGTGCCAGCAGTGTGGAGACTTCAGAGACCCAGTACTTC. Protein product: CASSVETSETQYF.

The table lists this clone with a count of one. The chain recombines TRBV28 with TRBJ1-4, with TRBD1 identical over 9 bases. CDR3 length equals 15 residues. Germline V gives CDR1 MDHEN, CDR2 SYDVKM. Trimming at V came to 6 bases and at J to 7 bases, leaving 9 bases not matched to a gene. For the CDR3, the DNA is TGTGCCAGCAGGCCGAGACAGGGGGAGAGTGAAAAACTGTTTTTT. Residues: CASRPRQGESEKLFF.

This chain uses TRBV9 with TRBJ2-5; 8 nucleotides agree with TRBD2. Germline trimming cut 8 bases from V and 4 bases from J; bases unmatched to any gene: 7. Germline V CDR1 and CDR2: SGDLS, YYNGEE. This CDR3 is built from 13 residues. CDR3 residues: CASEREYGETQYF. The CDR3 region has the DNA TGTGCCAGTGAGCGGGAGTACGGAGAGACCCAGTACTTC.

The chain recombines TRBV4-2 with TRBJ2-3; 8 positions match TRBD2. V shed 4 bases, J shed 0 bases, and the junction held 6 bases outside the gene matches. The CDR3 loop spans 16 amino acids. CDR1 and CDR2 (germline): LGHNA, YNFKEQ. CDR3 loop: CASSPSGGGSTDTQYF. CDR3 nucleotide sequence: TGTGCCAGCAGCCCCTCGGGCGGGGGGAGCACAGATACGCAGTATTTT.

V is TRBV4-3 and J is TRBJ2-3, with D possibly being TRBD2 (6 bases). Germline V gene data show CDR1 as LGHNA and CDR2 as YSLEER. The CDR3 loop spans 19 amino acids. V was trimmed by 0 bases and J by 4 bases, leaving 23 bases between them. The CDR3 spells CASSQDGGYGRGGADTQYF. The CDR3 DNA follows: TGCGCCAGCAGCCAAGATGGAGGATATGGGCGGGGAGGAGCAGATACGCAGTATTTT.